This TCR beta chain derives from a study of OX40 agonist ivuxolimab in advanced cancers. Looking at the study overall: Ivuxolimab was an agonistic, fully human IgG2 monoclonal antibody directed against OX40 (CD134), a costimulatory receptor. Intravenous ivuxolimab was administered to patients every 2 weeks at six dose levels: 0.01, 0.1, 0.3, 1.5, 3 and 10 mg/kg. Among the 50 to 55 dose-escalation patients, about 19 had hepatocellular carcinoma, 15 melanoma, 9 renal cell carcinoma and 9 head and neck cancer. In the dose-escalation cohort, over 65% of patients were male, and the mean age was approximately 60 years, with a range of roughly 20 to 85. Prior anti-PD-1, anti-PD-L1 or anti-CTLA-4 therapy was permitted, and checkpoint inhibitors had been received by around 39% of dose-escalation patients. Three dose-escalation patients achieved partial responses, one with hepatocellular carcinoma and two with cutaneous melanoma. Peripheral TCRbeta sequencing was intended to test whether TCR sequence diversity was altered and clonal T-cell expansion was caused by ivuxolimab. The paper describes the monotherapy dose-escalation part (N of about 50 patients) of the phase I trial of ivuxolimab. On the study overall, not on this receptor specifically: Antigen specificity was not determined for the clonally expanded peripheral T cells. Low levels of normalized T-cell clonal expansion were also seen in some patients who did not respond. At doses from 0.1 to 3.0 mg/kg, clonal expansion was seen in both CD4+ and CD8+ blood T cells between baseline and week 6. In partial responders in the 0.1-3.0 mg/kg groups, normalized peripheral clonal expansion was found to be among the lowest, especially among CD8+ T cells. On average, CD8+ T cells showed more expanded clones than CD4+ T cells after ivuxolimab.

Notes on this clone: There is no known antigen for this receptor. Base qualities are not provided; no much larger clone lies one nucleotide away.

To sequence the TCRbeta CDR3 region, genomic DNA was isolated from the sorted cells. The immunoSEQ Assay was used to sequence the TCRbeta CDR3 regions. The table was pulled from immuneACCESS by TCRdb, which kept in-frame rearrangements only. Such tables lose some clones; where checked, under half of the loss comes from unresolved V genes, and the rest has no known cause. For this sample the table gives tens of thousands of clones, of which about 89% were detected only once. About 15% of the sample belongs to the ten largest clones. The trial excluded patients who had a history of autoimmune disease or were on systemic immunosuppression. Peripheral blood for TCR sequencing was drawn from every dose cohort at baseline, at cycle 4 day 1 and at cycle 7 day 1. The samples were taken from a phase I, first-in-human, multicenter, open-label dose-escalation trial of ivuxolimab. The trial enrolled adults with locally advanced or metastatic head and neck squamous cell, hepatocellular, melanoma or renal cell carcinoma. Before TCR sequencing, CD4+ T cells and CD8+ T cells were sorted from peripheral blood as separate populations.

The sequenced sample was CD4+ or CD8+ T cells sorted from blood, obtained in a trial of the OX40 agonist ivuxolimab. This sequence was found in an adult with an advanced solid tumor such as melanoma, head and neck, liver or kidney cancer.

The CDR3 region: CATSKEDRGVANIQYF. In nucleotides, the sequence is TGTGCCACCAGCAAGGAAGACAGGGGGGTGGCAAACATTCAGTACTTC. The chain was built from TRBV15 and TRBJ2-4, with 9 bases aligning to TRBD1. The germline V gene (reference sequence) sets CDR1 to LNHNV and CDR2 to YYDKDF. The CDR3 spans 16 residues, from the cysteine through the phenylalanine. Only CDR3 DNA is held: 48 bases, read in frame from base 1. Here V drops 4 bases and J drops 6 bases, and the junction holds 10 bases not matched to any gene.